These 8 T cell receptor beta chains share one sample of origin, sequenced in a study of cytomegalovirus exposure and HLA in healthy donors. The PCR contained 60 Vbeta and 13 Jbeta primers. Clones were sequenced by immunoSEQ multiplex PCR, and TCRdb holds only the in-frame ones, with some missing. The data show approximately 140,000 clones, 80% to 85% seen once. Sample: PBMCs. These receptors originate from a male donor in good health and CMV-seropositive.

The V and J genes are TRBV7-9 and TRBJ2-3, with TRBD1 identical over 9 bases. V lost 5 bases to trimming and J lost 6 bases; unmatched junction nucleotides: 15. CDR1 is SEHNR, CDR2 FQNEAQ, per germline (reference sequence). CDR3 size: 17 residues. DNA of the CDR3: TGTGCCAGCAGCCCCACCGGGACAGGGATTTTAGGTGATACGCAGTATTTT. This codes for CASSPTGTGILGDTQYF.

A single count supports this clone. The CDR3 nucleotides are TGTGCCAGCAGCTTACGTGGTAGCGGGGGGCGCTACGAGCAGTACTTC. This encodes CASSLRGSGGRYEQYF. The gene calls are TRBV5-4 and TRBJ2-7; 10 nucleotides match TRBD2. J lost 3 bases, V lost 2 bases, and 8 bases had no gene match. This CDR3 has 16 amino acids. Germline CDR1 reads SGHNT; CDR2 reads YYREEE (reference sequence).

The V and J genes are TRBV7-9 and TRBJ2-5; 9 positions match TRBD1. The germline V gene encodes CDR1 SEHNR and CDR2 FQNEAQ (reference sequence). Trimming at V came to 6 bases and at J to 7 bases, leaving 6 bases not matched to a gene. The CDR3 consists of 13 residues. CDR3 DNA: TGTGCCAGCAGGTGGACAGGGGAGGCGACCCAGTACTTC. It is translated as CASRWTGEATQYF.

This chain joins TRBV7-6 and TRBJ2-5; 8 bases fit TRBD2. The J call may be mistaken, given a closer DNA end match to TRBJ2-7. CDR3 length: 16 residues. CDR1 is SGHVS, CDR2 FNYEAQ, per germline. The CDR3 loop is CASSLQPGGVSYEQYF. In DNA, the CDR3 is TGTGCCAGCAGCCTGCAACCGGGAGGGGTCTCCTACGAGCAGTACTTC.

In the case of this clone: The junction and the germline gene differ at one end; a read error may be behind it. This rearrangement joins TRBV27 to TRBJ1-2; D might be TRBD1 (5 bases). CDR3 length: 13 residues. Germline V CDR1 and CDR2: MNHEY, SMNVEV (reference sequence). The CDR3 nucleotides are TGTGCCAGCAGTTTTGTTCAGGGTCGCGGCTACCCCTTC. Encoded protein: CASSFVQGRGYPF.

This clone showed up just once. The rearrangement links TRBV29-1 to TRBJ2-1; 10 bases match TRBD2. This CDR3 is 15 amino acids long. With 2 bases clipped from V and 2 bases from J, the junction kept 3 bases outside the gene matches. The germline gives CDR1 SQVTM, CDR2 ANQGSEA. The DNA of the CDR3 is TGCAGCGTTGAACTCCTAGCGGGGGCCTACAATGAGCAGTTCTTC. This translates into CSVELLAGAYNEQFF.

This clone was detected a few times. This chain uses TRBV4-2 with TRBJ2-5; TRBD1 agrees at 8 bases. The V gene's germline CDR1 is LGHNA and CDR2 YNFKEQ. This CDR3 has 17 amino acids. V gave up 0 bases and J gave up 1 base; unmatched junction bases: 7. In DNA form, the CDR3 reads TGTGCCAGCAGCCAAGATTGGGCAGGGGGCCCCCAAGAGACCCAGTACTTC. This sequence encodes CASSQDWAGGPQETQYF.

The chain combines TRBV19 with TRBJ1-1; weak D call: TRBD1 (6 bases). Germline CDR1 and CDR2: LNHDA and SQIVND (reference sequence). Trimming took off 7 bases at V and 4 bases at J, with 19 bases between the two ends. The length of the CDR3 is 15 residues. The CDR3: CASIEAGGVSTEAFF. The CDR3 region has the DNA TGTGCCAGTATCGAAGCGGGGGGCGTGAGCACTGAAGCTTTCTTT.